Below are 2 T cell receptor beta chains sequenced from a single sample in a study of high-grade serous ovarian cancer treatment subgroups. Profiled with immunoSEQ multiplex PCR; TCRdb holds only in-frame clones, not every one. Here the sample spans about 4,000 clones, approximately 71% being singletons. The tumor samples were collected prior to definitive surgery or chemotherapy. The sample was tumor tissue. These receptor sequences come from a human donor with high-grade serous ovarian cancer.

This clone showed up just a few times. The chain employs TRBV15 and TRBJ2-6; a weak D match, TRBD2 (7 bases). There are 16 residues in the CDR3. V lost 0 bases and J 2 bases, leaving 8 bases between the germline ends. Germline V gives CDR1 LNHNV, CDR2 YYDKDF (reference sequence). The chain's CDR3 is CATSREGGAGANVLTF. The DNA of the CDR3 is TGTGCCACCAGCAGAGAAGGGGGGGCTGGGGCCAACGTCCTGACTTTC.

The chain joins TRBV12-5 to TRBJ1-1; D gene ambiguous. The germline V gene has CDR1 LGHNT and CDR2 FRNRAP. CDR3 size: 13 residues. The V end lost 6 bases, the J end lost 1 base, and 9 bases lay between the germline ends. For the CDR3, the DNA is TGTGCTAGTGGCATGGACGGGAACACTGAAGCTTTCTTT. It yields the protein CASGMDGNTEAFF.